Included here is one T cell receptor (beta chain) sequence, with context. Its antigen is not identified. The method was immunoSEQ multiplex PCR; TCRdb's version includes in-frame clones alone and lacks a portion of them. The repertoire holds approximately 150,000 clones, with approximately 90% as singletons. This sample was included in a study of cytomegalovirus exposure and HLA in healthy donors. Across the study: According to later analysis, the same platform produced the 120 or so validation and several hundred first-cohort repertoires. Findings of the study overall: Rarity characterized most TCR sequences, yet some public TCRs appeared in many donors.

The TCR sequence derives from a man younger than 35 in good health and CMV-seropositive. Sequencing input: PBMCs.

In nucleotides, the CDR3 is TGCGCCAGCAGCCAACCTGGGACAGGGATGGCTCAGCCCCAGCATTTT. Protein product: CASSQPGTGMAQPQHF. V usage is TRBV4-1 and J usage is TRBJ1-5; TRBD1 aligns across 9 bases. Germline V gives CDR1 MGHRA, CDR2 YSYEKL. The CDR3 spans 16 residues. Trimming cost V 2 bases and J 6 bases; bases outside gene matches: 8.